The 2 T cell receptor beta chains in this list originate from one sample, sequenced in a study of blood T cell repertoires in COVID-19. The repertoire was sequenced with immunoSEQ multiplex PCR; TCRdb's copy has only in-frame clones and lacks some. The sample shows about 280,000 clones, approximately 89% of them seen only once. Material for sequencing was peripheral blood. The receptor set was obtained from a man aged 35 to 55 with active or convalescent COVID-19.

The chain combines TRBV25-1 with TRBJ2-6; D may be TRBD2 (5 bases). The CDR3 is 15 amino acids. CDR1 MGHDK and CDR2 SYGVNS come from the germline V gene. Deletions cut 3 bases from V and 1 base from J, with 7 bases between. CDR3 in amino acids: CASSDTGSGANVLTF. The DNA of the CDR3 is TGTGCCAGCAGTGATACGGGGTCTGGGGCCAACGTCCTGACTTTC.

V usage is TRBV4-1 and J usage is TRBJ2-5; no clear D gene. This CDR3 region has 12 residues. V was trimmed by 1 base and J by 5 bases, leaving 5 bases between them. CDR1 MGHRA and CDR2 YSYEKL come from the germline V gene. CDR3 residues: CASSQVEETQYF. DNA of the CDR3: TGCGCCAGCAGCCAAGTGGAGGAGACCCAGTACTTC.